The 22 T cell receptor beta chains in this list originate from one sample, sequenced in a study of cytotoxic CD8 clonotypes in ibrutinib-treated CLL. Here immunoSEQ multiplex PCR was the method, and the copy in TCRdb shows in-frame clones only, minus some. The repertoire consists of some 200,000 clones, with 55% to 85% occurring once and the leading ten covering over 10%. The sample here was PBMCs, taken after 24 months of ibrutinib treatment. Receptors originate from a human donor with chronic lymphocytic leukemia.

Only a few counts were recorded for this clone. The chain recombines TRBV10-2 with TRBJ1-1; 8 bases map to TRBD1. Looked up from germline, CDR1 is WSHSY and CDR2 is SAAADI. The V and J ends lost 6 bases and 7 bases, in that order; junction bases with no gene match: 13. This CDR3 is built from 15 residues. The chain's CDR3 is CASRDRDRGTLEAFF. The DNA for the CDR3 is TGCGCCAGCAGGGACAGGGACCGAGGGACGCTTGAAGCTTTCTTT.

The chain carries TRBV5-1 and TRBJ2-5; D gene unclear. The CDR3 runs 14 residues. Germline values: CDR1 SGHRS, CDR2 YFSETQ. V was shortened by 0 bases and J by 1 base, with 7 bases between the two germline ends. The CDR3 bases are TGCGCCAGCAGCTTGGTCGGTCTCCAAGAGACCCAGTACTTC. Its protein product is CASSLVGLQETQYF. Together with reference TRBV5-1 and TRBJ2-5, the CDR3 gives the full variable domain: KAGVTQTPRYLIKTRGQQVTLSCSPISGHRSVSWYQQTPGQGLQFLFEYFSETQRNKGNFPGRFSGRQFSNSRSEMNVSTLELGDSALYLCASSLVGLQETQYFGPGTRLLVL.

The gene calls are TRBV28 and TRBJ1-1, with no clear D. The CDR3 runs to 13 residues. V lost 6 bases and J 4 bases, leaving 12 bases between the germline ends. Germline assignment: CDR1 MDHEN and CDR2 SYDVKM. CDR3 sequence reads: CASRLVGRTEAFF. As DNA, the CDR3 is TGTGCCAGCAGGTTGGTCGGGCGCACTGAAGCTTTCTTT.

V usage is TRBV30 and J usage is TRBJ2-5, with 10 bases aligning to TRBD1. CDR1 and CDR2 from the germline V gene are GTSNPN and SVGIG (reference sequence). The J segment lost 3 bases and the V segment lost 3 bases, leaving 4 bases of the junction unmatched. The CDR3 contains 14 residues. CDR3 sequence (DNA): TGTGCCTGGAGCCGTGGGACAGGGGAAGAGACCCAGTACTTC. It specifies CAWSRGTGEETQYF.

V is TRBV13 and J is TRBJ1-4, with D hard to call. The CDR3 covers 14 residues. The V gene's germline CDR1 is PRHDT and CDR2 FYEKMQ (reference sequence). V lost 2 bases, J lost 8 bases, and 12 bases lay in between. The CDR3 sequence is CASSLWGVGEKLFF. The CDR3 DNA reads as TGTGCCAGCAGCTTATGGGGAGTCGGGGAAAAACTGTTTTTT.

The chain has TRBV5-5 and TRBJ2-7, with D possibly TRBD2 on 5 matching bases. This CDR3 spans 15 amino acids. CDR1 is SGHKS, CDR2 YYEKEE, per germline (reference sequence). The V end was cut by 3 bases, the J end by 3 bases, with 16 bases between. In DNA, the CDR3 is TGTGCCAGCAGCTCTGACCGGGGTAGGCGCTACGAGCAGTACTTC. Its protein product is CASSSDRGRRYEQYF.

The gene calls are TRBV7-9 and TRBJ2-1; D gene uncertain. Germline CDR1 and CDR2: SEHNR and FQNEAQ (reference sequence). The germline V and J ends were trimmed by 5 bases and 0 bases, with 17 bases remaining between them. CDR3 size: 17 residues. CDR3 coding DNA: TGTGCCAGCAGCCCCGAGTTACTCCTGAGCTCCTACAATGAGCAGTTCTTC. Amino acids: CASSPELLLSSYNEQFF.

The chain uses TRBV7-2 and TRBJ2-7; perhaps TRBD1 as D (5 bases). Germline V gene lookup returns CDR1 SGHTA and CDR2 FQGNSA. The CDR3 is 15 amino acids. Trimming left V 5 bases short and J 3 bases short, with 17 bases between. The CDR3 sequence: CASSPFGQGYYEQYF. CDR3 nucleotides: TGTGCCAGCAGCCCATTCGGGCAGGGCTACTACGAGCAGTACTTC. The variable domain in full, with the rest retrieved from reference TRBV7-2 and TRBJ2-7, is GAGVSQSPSNKVTEKGKDVELRCDPISGHTALYWYRQSLGQGLEFLIYFQGNSAPDKSGLPSDRFSAERTGGSVSTLTIQRTQQEDSAVYLCASSPFGQGYYEQYFGPGTRLTVT.

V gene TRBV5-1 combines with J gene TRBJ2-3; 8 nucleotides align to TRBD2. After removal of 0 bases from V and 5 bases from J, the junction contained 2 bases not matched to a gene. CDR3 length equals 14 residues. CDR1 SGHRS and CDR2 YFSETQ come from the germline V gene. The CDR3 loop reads CASSLGLAGDTQYF. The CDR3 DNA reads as TGCGCCAGCAGCTTGGGGCTAGCGGGAGATACGCAGTATTTT.

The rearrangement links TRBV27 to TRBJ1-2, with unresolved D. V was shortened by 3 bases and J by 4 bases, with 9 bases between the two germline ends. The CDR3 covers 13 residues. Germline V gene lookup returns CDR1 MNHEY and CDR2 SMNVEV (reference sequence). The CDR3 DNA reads TGTGCCAGCAGTTTGCGTGGATCCTATGGCTACACCTTC. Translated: CASSLRGSYGYTF.

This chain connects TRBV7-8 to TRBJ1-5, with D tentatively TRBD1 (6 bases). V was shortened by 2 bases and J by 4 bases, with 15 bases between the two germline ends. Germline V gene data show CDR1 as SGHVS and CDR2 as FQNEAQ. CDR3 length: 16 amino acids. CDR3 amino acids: CASSLRYRDENQPQHF. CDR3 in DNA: TGTGCCAGCAGCTTACGGTACAGGGATGAGAATCAGCCCCAGCATTTT. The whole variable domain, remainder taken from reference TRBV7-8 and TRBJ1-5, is GAGVSQSPRYKVAKRGQDVALRCDPISGHVSLFWYQQALGQGPEFLTYFQNEAQLDKSGLPSDRFFAERPEGSVSTLKIQRTQQEDSAVYLCASSLRYRDENQPQHFGDGTRLSIL.

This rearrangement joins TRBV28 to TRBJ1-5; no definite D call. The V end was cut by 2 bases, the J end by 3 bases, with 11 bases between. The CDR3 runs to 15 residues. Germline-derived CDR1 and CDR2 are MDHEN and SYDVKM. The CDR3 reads CASSLVGFDNQPQHF. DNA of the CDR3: TGTGCCAGCAGTTTAGTGGGGTTTGACAATCAGCCCCAGCATTTT.

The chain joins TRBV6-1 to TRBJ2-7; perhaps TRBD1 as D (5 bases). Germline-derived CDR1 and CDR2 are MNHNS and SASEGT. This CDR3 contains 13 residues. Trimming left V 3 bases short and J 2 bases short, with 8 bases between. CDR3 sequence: CASSEGLPYEQYF. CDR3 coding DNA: TGTGCCAGCAGTGAGGGGCTTCCCTACGAGCAGTACTTC.

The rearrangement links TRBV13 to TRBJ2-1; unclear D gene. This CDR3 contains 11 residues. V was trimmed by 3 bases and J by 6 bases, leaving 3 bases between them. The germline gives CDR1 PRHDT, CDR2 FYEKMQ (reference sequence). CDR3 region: CASSFANEQFF. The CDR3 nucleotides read TGTGCCAGCAGCTTCGCCAATGAGCAGTTCTTC.

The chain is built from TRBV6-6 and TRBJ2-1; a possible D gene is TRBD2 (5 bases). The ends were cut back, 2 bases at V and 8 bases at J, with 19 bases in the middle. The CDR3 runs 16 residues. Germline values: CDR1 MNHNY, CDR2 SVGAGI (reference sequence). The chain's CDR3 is CASSYRWESHPDEQFF. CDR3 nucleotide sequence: TGTGCCAGCAGTTACCGGTGGGAGAGCCACCCGGATGAGCAGTTCTTC.

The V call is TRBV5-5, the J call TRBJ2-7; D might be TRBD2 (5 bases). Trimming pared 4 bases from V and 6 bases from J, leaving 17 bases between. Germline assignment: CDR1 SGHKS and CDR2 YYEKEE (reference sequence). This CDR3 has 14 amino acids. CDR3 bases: TGTGCCAGCAGCCAAGCGCCCGGGGAGCTCGAGCAGTACTTC. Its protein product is CASSQAPGELEQYF.

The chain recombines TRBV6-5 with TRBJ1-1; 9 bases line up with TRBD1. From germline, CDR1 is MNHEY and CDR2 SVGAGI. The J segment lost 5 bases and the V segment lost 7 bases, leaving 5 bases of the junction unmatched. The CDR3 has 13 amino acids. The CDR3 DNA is TGTGCCAGCAACAGGGGGCTGAGGACTGAAGCTTTCTTT. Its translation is CASNRGLRTEAFF.

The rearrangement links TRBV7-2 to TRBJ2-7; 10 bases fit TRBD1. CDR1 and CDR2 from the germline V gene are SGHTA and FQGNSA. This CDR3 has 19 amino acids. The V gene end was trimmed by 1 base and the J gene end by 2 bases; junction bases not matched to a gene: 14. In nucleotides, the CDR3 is TGTGCCAGCAGCTTAGTTTCGGGACAGGGGCTCGTCAGGACCTACGAGCAGTACTTC. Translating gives CASSLVSGQGLVRTYEQYF.

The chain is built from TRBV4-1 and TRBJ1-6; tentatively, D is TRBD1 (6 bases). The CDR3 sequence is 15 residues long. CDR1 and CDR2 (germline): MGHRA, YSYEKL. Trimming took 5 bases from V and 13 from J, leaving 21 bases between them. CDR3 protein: CASSTRDTSMAPLHF. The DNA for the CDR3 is TGCGCCAGCAGCACACGGGACACCTCAATGGCTCCCCTCCACTTT.

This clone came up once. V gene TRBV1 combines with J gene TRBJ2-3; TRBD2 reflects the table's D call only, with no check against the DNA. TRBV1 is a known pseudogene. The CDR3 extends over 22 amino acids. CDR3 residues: CTSSQDQPAGVAGGPETDTQYF. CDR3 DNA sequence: TGCACCAGCAGCCAAGATCAACCGGCGGGAGTAGCGGGAGGGCCCGAGACAGATACGCAGTATTTT.

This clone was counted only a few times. The CDR3 sequence is CASSQHTDTQYF. In DNA form, the CDR3 reads TGTGCCAGCAGCCAACACACAGATACGCAGTATTTT. The J gene is TRBJ2-3, the V gene TRBV11-3; D is uncertain. The V end was cut by 5 bases, the J end by 2 bases, with 5 bases between. CDR1 is SGHNT and CDR2 is YENEEA in the germline V gene. This CDR3 spans 12 amino acids. Full variable domain (rest looked up from reference TRBV11-3 and TRBJ2-3): EAGVVQSPRYKIIEKKQPVAFWCNPISGHNTLYWYLQNLGQGPELLIRYENEEAVDDSQLPKDRFSAERLKGVDSTLKIQPAELGDSAVYLCASSQHTDTQYFGPGTRLTVL.

This chain's CDR3 is CASTLLSLYEQYF. As DNA, the CDR3 is TGTGCCAGCACACTTCTCAGCCTCTACGAGCAGTACTTC. The rearrangement uses TRBV11-2 and TRBJ2-7; D call uncertain. Per germline, CDR1 SGHAT and CDR2 FQNNGV. The CDR3 is made up of 13 amino acids. Trimming removed 7 bases from V and 3 bases from J, with 13 bases in between.